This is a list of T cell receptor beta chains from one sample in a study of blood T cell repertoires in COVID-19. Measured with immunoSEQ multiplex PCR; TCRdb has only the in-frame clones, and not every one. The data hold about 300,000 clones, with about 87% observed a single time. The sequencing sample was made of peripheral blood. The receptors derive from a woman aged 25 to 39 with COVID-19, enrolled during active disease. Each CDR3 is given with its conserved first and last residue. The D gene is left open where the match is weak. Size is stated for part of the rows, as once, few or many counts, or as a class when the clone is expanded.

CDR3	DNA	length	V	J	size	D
CASSQVRQAYSNQPQHF	TGCGCCAGCAGTCAAGTCAGACAGGCGTATAGCAATCAGCCCCAGCATTTT	17	TRBV23-1	TRBJ1-5	few	-
CASSMDRGLNTEAFF	TGTGCCAGCAGTATGGACAGGGGTTTGAACACTGAAGCTTTCTTT	15	TRBV2	TRBJ1-1	-	TRBD1
CASSQSLAGANVLTF	TGCGCCAGCAGTCAATCACTAGCTGGGGCCAACGTCCTGACTTTC	15	TRBV10-2	TRBJ2-6	-	-
CASSQESLAGPGAYNEQFF	TGTGCCAGCAGCCAAGAATCTCTAGCGGGCCCTGGAGCCTACAATGAGCAGTTCTTC	19	TRBV3-1/TRBV3-2	TRBJ2-1	few	TRBD2
CASSETVSGFAQHF	TGTGCCAGCAGTGAAACCGTCTCAGGGTTTGCCCAGCATTTT	14	TRBV28	TRBJ1-5	-	-
CASGGTGAYRTEAFF	TGTGCCAGCGGCGGGACAGGGGCTTATCGCACTGAAGCTTTCTTT	15	TRBV7-2	TRBJ1-1	-	TRBD1
CASSPSNAGELFF	TGTGCCAGCAGTCCAAGCAACGCCGGGGAGCTGTTTTTT	13	TRBV12-3/TRBV12-4	TRBJ2-2	-	-
CASSLALAPHEQFF	TGTGCCAGCAGCTTGGCACTAGCCCCCCATGAGCAGTTCTTC	14	TRBV5-4	TRBJ2-1	-	-
CASSSGTGSTDTQYF	TGTGCCAGCAGCTCCGGGACAGGGTCCACAGATACGCAGTATTTT	15	TRBV5-5	TRBJ2-3	-	TRBD1
CASSLERVLSPLHF	TGTGCCAGCAGCTTAGAACGGGTCCTTTCACCCCTCCACTTT	14	TRBV7-2	TRBJ1-6	-	-
CASMRGGNYGYTF	TGTGCCAGCATGAGAGGGGGCAACTATGGCTACACCTTC	13	TRBV28	TRBJ1-2	-	TRBD1
CASSIAPLAGNEQFF	TGTGCCAGTAGTATAGCTCCACTAGCGGGGAATGAGCAGTTCTTC	15	TRBV19	TRBJ2-1	-	TRBD2
CASKETQATNEKLFF	TGTGCCAGCAAAGAAACACAGGCAACTAATGAAAAACTGTTTTTT	15	TRBV7-2	TRBJ1-4	-	-
CASSFLTYEQYF	TGTGCCAGCAGCTTCCTAACCTACGAGCAGTACTTC	12	TRBV11-2	TRBJ2-7	-	-
CASRVTGKGKTQYF	TGTGCCAGCAGGGTTACAGGGAAGGGAAAGACCCAGTACTTC	14	TRBV27	TRBJ2-5	-	-
CASSFGGYTEAFF	TGCGCCAGCAGCTTCGGAGGGTACACTGAAGCTTTCTTT	13	TRBV5-1	TRBJ1-1	-	-
CASSPLSSYYGYTF	TGTGCCAGCAGCCCGCTTAGTTCCTACTATGGCTACACCTTC	14	TRBV7-9	TRBJ1-2	-	-
CATSGDRGRTGELFF	TGTGCCACCAGTGGGGACAGGGGGCGCACCGGGGAGCTGTTTTTT	15	TRBV24-1	TRBJ2-2	-	TRBD1
CASSQALLGLGYEQYF	TGTGCCAGCAGCCAAGCCCTCCTAGGTCTGGGCTACGAGCAGTACTTC	16	TRBV3-1/TRBV3-2	TRBJ2-7	-	-
CASSLRRLATDTQYF	TGTGCCAGCAGCTTAAGGAGACTAGCAACAGATACGCAGTATTTT	15	TRBV7-8	TRBJ2-3	-	TRBD2
CATSRGPGSSDTIYF	TGTGCCACCAGCAGAGGTCCGGGATCCTCGGACACCATATATTTT	15	TRBV15	TRBJ1-3	-	-
CASSPLGPSYGYTF	TGTGCCAGCAGTCCACTTGGTCCGAGCTATGGCTACACCTTC	14	TRBV27	TRBJ1-2	-	-
CASSPTAGSGANVLTF	TGCGCCAGCAGCCCCACGGCAGGGTCTGGGGCCAACGTCCTGACTTTC	16	TRBV5-1	TRBJ2-6	-	-
CASSREPNTGELFF	TGTGCCAGCAGCCGAGAACCGAACACCGGGGAGCTGTTTTTT	14	TRBV5-4	TRBJ2-2	-	-
CASRGGTSGGSGTGELFF	TGTGCCAGCAGGGGCGGGACTAGCGGGGGTTCAGGCACCGGGGAGCTGTTTTTT	18	TRBV3-1/TRBV3-2	TRBJ2-2	-	TRBD2
CASSYLAGGKDTQYF	TGTGCCAGCAGTTACCTGGCGGGGGGCAAAGATACGCAGTATTTT	15	TRBV6-2/TRBV6-3	TRBJ2-3	-	TRBD2
CASSVSPGSTDTQYF	TGTGCCAGCAGCGTAAGTCCGGGTAGCACAGATACGCAGTATTTT	15	TRBV9	TRBJ2-3	-	-
CATSRETGLVRNEQFF	TGTGCCACCAGCAGAGAGACGGGACTAGTTCGAAATGAGCAGTTCTTC	16	TRBV15	TRBJ2-1	-	TRBD2
CASSFRQGTYSNQPQHF	TGTGCCAGCAGCTTCCGCCAGGGGACCTATAGCAATCAGCCCCAGCATTTT	17	TRBV7-8	TRBJ1-5	-	-
CASKEEGYTF	TGTGCCAGCAAGGAGGAAGGCTACACCTTC	10	TRBV2	TRBJ1-2	-	-